The T cell receptor (beta chain) described here comes from a study of blood T cell repertoires in COVID-19 (dated by TCRdb to the early 2020s). At the level of the whole study: Collaborator samples came from the United States, Italy and Spain and covered acute and convalescent phases of COVID-19. Where available, HLA class I and class II types were taken from metadata supplied by the sample provider and were not determined by assay-based typing. The repertoires were released in a freely available public database intended as a resource for research on the immune response to SARS-CoV-2. The material from the prospective study consisted of cDNA or gDNA derived from T cells, B-cell-depleted T cells, or PBMCs. The samples were drawn from two sources: the first 160 participants of the ongoing ImmuneRACE study, and 950 to 1,500 subjects contributed by 6 global collaborators. Nearly every sample came with metadata listing a de-identified subject ID, COVID-19 status, age in years and sex. Deeply sampled blood TCRbeta repertoires from subjects exposed to, actively infected with, or recovered from COVID-19 were included in the dataset. On the study overall, not on this receptor specifically: The amount of clinical and demographic metadata varied by source and participant and was provided uncurated.

In the prospective study, participants were roughly 18 to 100 years old, resided in fewer than 25 geographic areas of the United States, and were enrolled through a virtual design. To assign participants to cohorts, the prospective study relied on clinical history that participants themselves reported in a screening survey and a study questionnaire. Recovered participants in ImmuneRACE Cohort 3 were defined as having two consecutive negative NP/OP PCR tests, clearance from a healthcare professional, or resolution of symptoms. In the prospective study, whole blood, serum and a nasopharyngeal or oropharyngeal swab were collected from each participant by mobile phlebotomists. Additional blood draws and questionnaires over an approximately two-month period could optionally be provided by prospective study participants. Prospective study blood samples were shipped either frozen or at room temperature before DNA extraction.

On this clone: Its antigen remains undetermined. No base-level quality is on record; no much larger clone is a single base apart.

The immunoSEQ Assay, a bias-controlled multiplex PCR, was used to amplify TCRbeta CDR3 regions from genomic DNA. On the authors' methods: Within the assay, amplification of reference gene primers was used to estimate how many nucleated cells each sample contained. Sequence reads were collapsed and filtered to measure the absolute abundance of every unique TCRbeta CDR3 rearrangement. For each sample, productive Simpson clonality was calculated as the square root of Simpson's diversity index over productive rearrangements. The table was pulled from immuneACCESS by TCRdb, which kept in-frame rearrangements only. Such tables lose some clones; where checked, under half of the loss comes from unresolved V genes, and the rest has no known cause. V, J and clone size derive from that table, while D and trimming were established from the DNA sequence. Recorded for this sample are roughly 330,000 clones; around 87% of them occurred a single time. Less than 6% of the sample comes from the top ten.

The germline V gene sets CDR1 to MNHEY and CDR2 to SVGAGI. The germline V end is reduced by 7 bases and the J end by 0 bases; junction bases left unmatched: 4. Spanning cysteine to phenylalanine, the CDR3 consists of 14 amino acids. Only the CDR3 DNA stays, 42 bases, in frame from base 1. The sequence links TRBV6-5 to TRBJ1-1; TRBD1 lines up with 8 middle nucleotides. Sequenced sample: PBMCs or T cells enriched from blood (not recorded which). The receptor's source is a young woman who had recovered from COVID-19. The CDR3 protein is CASNTGGLNTEAFF. The DNA sequence reads TGTGCCAGCAACACAGGGGGTTTGAACACTGAAGCTTTCTTT.